This TCR beta chain is from a study of blood T cell repertoires in COVID-19. On the study more broadly: Sites in the United States, Italy and Spain provided acute and convalescent COVID-19 samples. Sources were T cells, B-cell-depleted T cells, or PBMCs; the material itself was cDNA or gDNA.

The repertoire was sequenced with immunoSEQ multiplex PCR; TCRdb's copy has only in-frame clones and lacks some. The table records about 110,000 clones, about two thirds of them present only once. Germline CDR1 and CDR2: SGHNT and YYREEE (reference sequence). The CDR3 extends over 15 amino acids. Germline trimming cut 0 bases from V and 1 base from J; bases unmatched to any gene: 4. The specimen sequenced was peripheral blood. The rearrangement links TRBV5-4 to TRBJ2-7, with TRBD2 matching 7 bases. This TCR derives from a woman in her thirties or forties with acute or convalescent COVID-19. In DNA, the CDR3 is TGTGCCAGCAGCTTGGGTGGCGGGGGATCCTACGAGCAGTACTTC. It codes for CASSLGGGGSYEQYF.